This TCR beta chain was retrieved from a study of radiotherapy plus CTLA-4 blockade in lung cancer. V was trimmed by 2 bases and J by 0 bases, leaving 4 bases between them. This CDR3 is built from 13 residues. The germline gives CDR1 SGHRS, CDR2 YFSETQ. Only in-frame clones appear in the TCRdb table, and some are missing; sequencing was by immunoSEQ multiplex PCR. The table includes around 130,000 clones, 75% to 90% detected once. The sample was peripheral blood, taken from a patient treated with radiotherapy plus ipilimumab. This clonotype was obtained from a human donor with non-small cell lung cancer that progressed on radiotherapy plus ipilimumab. The rearrangement uses TRBV5-1 and TRBJ2-3, with D uncertain. The DNA of the CDR3 is TGCGCCAGCAGCTTTTCTAGCACAGATACGCAGTATTTT. It codes for CASSFSSTDTQYF.